This T cell receptor beta chain was sequenced for a study of T-cell reconstitution after alpha-beta-depleted transplantation in children. The study, taken as a whole, reports: Where alpha-beta T cells came from about two months after transplant was reportedly several hundred expanded graft clones.

This clonotype was detected ten times or more. The antigen is unknown. As it was prepared, the TCRbeta library received unique molecular identifiers. A single record per CDR3 protein comes from TCRdb applying MiXCR to the PCR reads. The sample lists hundreds of thousands of distinct CDR3 sequences; about an eighth were seen once. This TCR was recovered from a girl between 2 and 10 years old with congenital amegakaryocytic thrombocytopenia, due to receive a stem cell transplant. The sample in question was PBMCs, obtained before TCRalphabeta/CD19-depleted stem cell transplant.

The CDR3 loop is CASRSSGSSYEQYF. CDR3 DNA: TGTGCCAGCAGGTCTAGCGGGAGCTCCTACGAGCAGTACTTC. This rearrangement joins TRBV28 to TRBJ2-7; 10 positions agree with TRBD2. This CDR3 contains 14 residues. CDR1 and CDR2 (germline): MDHEN, SYDVKM. Trimming removed 6 bases from V and 0 bases from J; junction bases left unmatched: 2. The full variable domain, its missing parts supplied by reference TRBV28 and TRBJ2-7, is DVKVTQSSRYLVKRTGEKVFLECVQDMDHENMFWYRQDPGLGLRLIYFSYDVKMKEKGDIPEGYSVSREKKERFSLILESASTNQTSMYLCASRSSGSSYEQYFGPGTRLTVT.